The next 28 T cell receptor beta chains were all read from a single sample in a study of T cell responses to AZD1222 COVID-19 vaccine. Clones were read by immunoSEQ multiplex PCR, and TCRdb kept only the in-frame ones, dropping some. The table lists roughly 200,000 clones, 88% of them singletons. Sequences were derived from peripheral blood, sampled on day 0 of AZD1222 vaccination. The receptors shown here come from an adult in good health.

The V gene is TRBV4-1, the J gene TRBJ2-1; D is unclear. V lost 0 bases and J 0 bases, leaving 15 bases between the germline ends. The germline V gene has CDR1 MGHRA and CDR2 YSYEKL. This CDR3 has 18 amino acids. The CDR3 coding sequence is TGCGCCAGCAGCCAAGAAGGCGGCCGAGAGGTCTCCTACAATGAGCAGTTCTTC. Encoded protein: CASSQEGGREVSYNEQFF.

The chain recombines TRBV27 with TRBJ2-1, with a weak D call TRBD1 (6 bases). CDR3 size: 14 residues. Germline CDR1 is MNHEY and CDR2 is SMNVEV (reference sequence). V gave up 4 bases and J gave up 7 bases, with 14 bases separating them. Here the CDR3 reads CASSSYRDTNEQFF. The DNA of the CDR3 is TGTGCCAGCAGTTCATACAGGGATACGAATGAGCAGTTCTTC.

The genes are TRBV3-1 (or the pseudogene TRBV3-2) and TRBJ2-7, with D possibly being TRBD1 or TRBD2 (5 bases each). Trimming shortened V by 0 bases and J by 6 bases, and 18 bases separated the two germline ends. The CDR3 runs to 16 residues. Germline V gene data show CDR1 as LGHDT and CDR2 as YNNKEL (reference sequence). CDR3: CASSQDRAGSRLEQYF. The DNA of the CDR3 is TGTGCCAGCAGCCAAGATCGGGCAGGGAGCCGCCTCGAGCAGTACTTC.

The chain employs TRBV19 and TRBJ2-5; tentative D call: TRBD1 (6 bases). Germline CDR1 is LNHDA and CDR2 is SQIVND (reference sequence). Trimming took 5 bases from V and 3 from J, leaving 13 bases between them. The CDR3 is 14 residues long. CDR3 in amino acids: CASSLSRTEETQYF. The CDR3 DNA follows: TGTGCCAGTAGTCTATCGCGGACAGAAGAGACCCAGTACTTC.

DNA for the CDR3: TGTGCCAGCAGCTTAAGGGGACAGGCGGAAATAGGCACTGAAGCTTTCTTT. It encodes CASSLRGQAEIGTEAFF. The V and J genes are TRBV7-3 and TRBJ1-1; 8 nucleotides match TRBD1. The J segment lost 4 bases and the V segment lost 1 base, leaving 11 bases of the junction unmatched. The CDR3 length is 17 residues. Germline CDR1 and CDR2: SGHTA and FQGTGA.

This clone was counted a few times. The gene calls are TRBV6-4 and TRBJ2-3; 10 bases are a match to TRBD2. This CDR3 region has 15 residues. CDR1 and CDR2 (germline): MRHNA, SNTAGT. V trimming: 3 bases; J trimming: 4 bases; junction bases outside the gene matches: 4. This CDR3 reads CASSEAGGRADTQYF. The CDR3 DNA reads TGTGCCAGCAGTGAAGCGGGGGGGCGCGCAGATACGCAGTATTTT.

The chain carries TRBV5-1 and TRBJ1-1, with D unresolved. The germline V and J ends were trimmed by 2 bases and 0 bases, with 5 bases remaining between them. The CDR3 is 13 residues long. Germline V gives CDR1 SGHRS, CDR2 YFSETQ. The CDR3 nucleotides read TGCGCCAGCAGCTTAGAGCTGAACACTGAAGCTTTCTTT. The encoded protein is CASSLELNTEAFF. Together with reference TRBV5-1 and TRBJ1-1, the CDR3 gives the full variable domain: KAGVTQTPRYLIKTRGQQVTLSCSPISGHRSVSWYQQTPGQGLQFLFEYFSETQRNKGNFPGRFSGRQFSNSRSEMNVSTLELGDSALYLCASSLELNTEAFFGQGTRLTVV.

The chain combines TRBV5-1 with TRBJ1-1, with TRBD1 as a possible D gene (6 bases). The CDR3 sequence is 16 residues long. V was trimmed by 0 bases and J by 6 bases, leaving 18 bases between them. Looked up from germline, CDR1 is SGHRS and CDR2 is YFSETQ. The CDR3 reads CASSLALQGGGSEAFF. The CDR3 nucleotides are TGCGCCAGCAGCTTGGCCCTACAGGGAGGAGGGTCTGAAGCTTTCTTT. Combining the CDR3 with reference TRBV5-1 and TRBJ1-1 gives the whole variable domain KAGVTQTPRYLIKTRGQQVTLSCSPISGHRSVSWYQQTPGQGLQFLFEYFSETQRNKGNFPGRFSGRQFSNSRSEMNVSTLELGDSALYLCASSLALQGGGSEAFFGQGTRLTVV.

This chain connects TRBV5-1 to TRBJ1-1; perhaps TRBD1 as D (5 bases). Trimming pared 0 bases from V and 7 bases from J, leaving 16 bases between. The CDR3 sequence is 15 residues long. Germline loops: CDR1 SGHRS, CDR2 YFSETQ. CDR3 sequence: CASSLAGTTRGEAFF. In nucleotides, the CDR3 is TGCGCCAGCAGCTTGGCCGGGACCACCCGGGGTGAAGCTTTCTTT.

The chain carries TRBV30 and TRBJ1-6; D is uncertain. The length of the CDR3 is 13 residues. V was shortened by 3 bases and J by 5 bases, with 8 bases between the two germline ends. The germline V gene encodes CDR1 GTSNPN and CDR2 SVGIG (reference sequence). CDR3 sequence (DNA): TGTGCCTGGAGGGCACGGGATAATTCACCCCTCCACTTT. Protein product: CAWRARDNSPLHF.

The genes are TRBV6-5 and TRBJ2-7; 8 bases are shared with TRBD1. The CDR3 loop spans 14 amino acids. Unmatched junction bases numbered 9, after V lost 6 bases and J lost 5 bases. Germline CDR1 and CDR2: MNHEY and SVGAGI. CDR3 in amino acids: CASSMDRVSDEQYF. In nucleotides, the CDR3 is TGTGCCAGCAGCATGGACAGGGTTTCGGACGAGCAGTACTTC.

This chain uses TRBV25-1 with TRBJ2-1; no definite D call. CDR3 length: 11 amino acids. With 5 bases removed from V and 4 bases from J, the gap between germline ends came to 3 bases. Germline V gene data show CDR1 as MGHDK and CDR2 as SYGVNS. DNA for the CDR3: TGTGCCAGCAGTCAGTACAATGAGCAGTTCTTC. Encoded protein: CASSQYNEQFF. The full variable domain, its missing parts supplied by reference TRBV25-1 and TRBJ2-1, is EADIYQTPRYLVIGTGKKITLECSQTMGHDKMYWYQQDPGMELHLIHYSYGVNSTEKGDLSSESTVSRIRTEHFPLTLESARPSHTSQYLCASSQYNEQFFGPGTRLTVL.

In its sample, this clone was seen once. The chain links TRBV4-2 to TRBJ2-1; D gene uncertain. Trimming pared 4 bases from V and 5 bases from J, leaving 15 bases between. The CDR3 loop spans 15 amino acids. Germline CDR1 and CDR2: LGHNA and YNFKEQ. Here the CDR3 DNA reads TGTGCCAGCAGCCTTACGCCGACTGACGACAATGAGCAGTTCTTC. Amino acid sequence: CASSLTPTDDNEQFF.

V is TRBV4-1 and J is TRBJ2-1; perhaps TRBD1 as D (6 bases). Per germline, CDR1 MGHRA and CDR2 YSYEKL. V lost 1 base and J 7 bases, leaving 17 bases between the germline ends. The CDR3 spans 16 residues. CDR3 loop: CASSQAGTPIGNEQFF. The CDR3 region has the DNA TGCGCCAGCAGCCAAGCCGGGACACCCATCGGGAATGAGCAGTTCTTC.

The DNA of the CDR3 is TGTGCCAGCAGTCCCTTAGGGCTTGGCTACACCTTC. It translates to CASSPLGLGYTF. The chain carries TRBV6-5 and TRBJ1-2; D ambiguous. Germline-derived CDR1 and CDR2 are MNHEY and SVGAGI. V shed 5 bases and J shed 7 bases, with 11 bases lying between them. The CDR3 extends over 12 amino acids.

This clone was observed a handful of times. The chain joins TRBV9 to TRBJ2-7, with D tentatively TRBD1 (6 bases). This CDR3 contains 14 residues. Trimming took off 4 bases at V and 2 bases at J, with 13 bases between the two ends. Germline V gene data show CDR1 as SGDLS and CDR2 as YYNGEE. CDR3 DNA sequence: TGTGCCAGCAGCCCGCCGGGACAAGCCTACGAGCAGTACTTC. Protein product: CASSPPGQAYEQYF.

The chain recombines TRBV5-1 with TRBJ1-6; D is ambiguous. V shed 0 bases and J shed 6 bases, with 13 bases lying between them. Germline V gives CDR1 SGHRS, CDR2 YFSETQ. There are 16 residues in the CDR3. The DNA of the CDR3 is TGCGCCAGCAGCTTGGAGGGTACCCGACTTAATTCACCCCTCCACTTT. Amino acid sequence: CASSLEGTRLNSPLHF.

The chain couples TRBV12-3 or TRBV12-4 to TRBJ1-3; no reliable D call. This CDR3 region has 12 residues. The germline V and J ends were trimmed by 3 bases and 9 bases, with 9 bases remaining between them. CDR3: CASSFSLGTIYF. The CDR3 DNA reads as TGTGCCAGCAGTTTTTCCCTCGGCACCATATATTTT.

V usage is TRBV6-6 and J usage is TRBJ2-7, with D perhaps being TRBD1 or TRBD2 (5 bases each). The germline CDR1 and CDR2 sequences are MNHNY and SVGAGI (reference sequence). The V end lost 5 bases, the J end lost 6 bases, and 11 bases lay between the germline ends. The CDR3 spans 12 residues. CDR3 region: CASSKGRGEQYF. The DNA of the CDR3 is TGTGCCAGCAGTAAGGGACGGGGCGAGCAGTACTTC.

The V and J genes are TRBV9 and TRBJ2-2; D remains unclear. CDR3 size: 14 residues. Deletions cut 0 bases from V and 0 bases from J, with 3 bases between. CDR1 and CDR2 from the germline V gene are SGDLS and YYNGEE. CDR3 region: CASSVVSNTGELFF. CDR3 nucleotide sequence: TGTGCCAGCAGCGTAGTCTCGAACACCGGGGAGCTGTTTTTT. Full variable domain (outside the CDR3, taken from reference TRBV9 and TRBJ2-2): DSGVTQTPKHLITATGQRVTLRCSPRSGDLSVYWYQQSLDQGLQFLIQYYNGEERAKGNILERFSAQQFPDLHSELNLSSLELGDSALYFCASSVVSNTGELFFGEGSRLTVL.

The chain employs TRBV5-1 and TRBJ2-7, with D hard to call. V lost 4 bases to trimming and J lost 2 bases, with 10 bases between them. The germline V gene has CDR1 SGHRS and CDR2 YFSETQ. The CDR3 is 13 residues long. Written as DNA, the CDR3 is TGCGCCAGCAGCACGACAACCACCTACGAGCAGTACTTC. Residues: CASSTTTTYEQYF.

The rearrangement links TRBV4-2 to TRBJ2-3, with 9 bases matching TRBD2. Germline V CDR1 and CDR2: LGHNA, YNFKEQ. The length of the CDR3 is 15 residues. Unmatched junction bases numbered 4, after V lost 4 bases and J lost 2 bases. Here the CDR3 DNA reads TGTGCCAGCAGCCCGCGGACTAGCGACACAGATACGCAGTATTTT. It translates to CASSPRTSDTDTQYF.

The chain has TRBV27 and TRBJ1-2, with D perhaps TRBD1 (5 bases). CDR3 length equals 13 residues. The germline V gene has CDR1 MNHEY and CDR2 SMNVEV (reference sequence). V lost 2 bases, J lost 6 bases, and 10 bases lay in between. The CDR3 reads CASSLGGGNGYTF. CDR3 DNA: TGTGCCAGCAGTTTAGGCGGGGGGAATGGCTACACCTTC.

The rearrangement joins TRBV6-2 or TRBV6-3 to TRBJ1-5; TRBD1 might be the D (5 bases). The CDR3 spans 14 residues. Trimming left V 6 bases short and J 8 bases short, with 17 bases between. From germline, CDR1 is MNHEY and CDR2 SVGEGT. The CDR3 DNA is TGTGCCAGCAGCAGCAGGGTTGGGGAAAAGCCCCAGCATTTT. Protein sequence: CASSSRVGEKPQHF.

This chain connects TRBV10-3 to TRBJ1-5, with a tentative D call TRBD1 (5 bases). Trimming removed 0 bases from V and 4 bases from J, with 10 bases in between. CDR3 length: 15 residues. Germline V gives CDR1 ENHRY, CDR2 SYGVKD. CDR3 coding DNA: TGTGCCATCAGTGAGTCGACCGGGGGAAATCAGCCCCAGCATTTT. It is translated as CAISESTGGNQPQHF.

CDR3 loop: CAWSFGSRTGELFF. CDR3 DNA sequence: TGTGCCTGGAGTTTTGGGTCGCGAACCGGGGAGCTGTTTTTT. The chain links TRBV30 to TRBJ2-2; D gene unclear. Trimming took 2 bases from V and 5 from J, leaving 12 bases between them. CDR3 size: 14 residues. Germline V gene lookup returns CDR1 GTSNPN and CDR2 SVGIG (reference sequence).

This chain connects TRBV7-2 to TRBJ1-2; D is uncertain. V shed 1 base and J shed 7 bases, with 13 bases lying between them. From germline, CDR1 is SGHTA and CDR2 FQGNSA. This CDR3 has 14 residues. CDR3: CASSLGTVSGGYTF. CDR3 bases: TGTGCCAGCAGCTTAGGGACGGTCTCTGGTGGCTACACCTTC.

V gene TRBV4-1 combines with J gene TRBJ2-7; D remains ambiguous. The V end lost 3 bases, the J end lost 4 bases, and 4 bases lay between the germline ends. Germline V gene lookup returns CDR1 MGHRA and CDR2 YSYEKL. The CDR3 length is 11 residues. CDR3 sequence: CASSHEYEQYF. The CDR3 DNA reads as TGCGCCAGCAGCCACGAATACGAGCAGTACTTC.